Below, one T cell receptor beta chain is given with its context. Its antigen is as yet unknown. Stated time point: new active TB diagnosis, blood taken before or within 7 days of starting treatment. Repertoires were generated with immunoSEQ multiplex PCR, while TCRdb's copy carries only in-frame clones and drops some. This table holds some 49,000 clones, around 96% found once. CDR3 length equals 15 residues. CDR1 is GTSNPN and CDR2 is SVGIG in the germline V gene (reference sequence). V shed 5 bases and J shed 6 bases, with 23 bases lying between them. The data were obtained in a study of T cells in tuberculosis. Across the whole study: Samples predate treatment or fall within its first 7 days.

Whole-study findings and limits: Active tuberculosis TCR-alpha repertoires lay closer to GMM-specific TCRs than IGRA-negative controls, suggesting clonal expansion. Using the GMM-specific repertoire gave about 87% accuracy versus approximately 66% with motifs.

The clonotype originates from an adult with tuberculosis. The chain combines TRBV30 with TRBJ2-7, with D tentatively TRBD1 (6 bases). This specimen was PBMCs, taken at tuberculosis diagnosis. For the CDR3, the DNA is TGTGCCTGGGAGAGAATTGGGCCAGGGGTCGGCGAGCAGTACTTC. Protein: CAWERIGPGVGEQYF. The full variable domain, rest sourced from reference TRBV30 and TRBJ2-7, is SQTIHQWPATLVQPVGSPLSLECTVEGTSNPNLYWYRQAAGRGLQLLFYSVGIGQISSEVPQNLSASRPQDRQFILSSKKLLLSDSGFYLCAWERIGPGVGEQYFGPGTRLTVT.